This T cell receptor (beta chain) emerged from a study of OX40 agonist ivuxolimab in advanced cancers. Study summary: Past anti-PD-1, anti-PD-L1 or anti-CTLA-4 therapy was accepted, and approximately 37% had received some.

This CDR3 has 15 residues. CDR1 is SGHNT and CDR2 is YYREEE in the germline V gene (reference sequence). V gave up 0 bases and J gave up 7 bases, with 14 bases separating them. Only in-frame clones appear in the TCRdb table, and some are missing; sequencing was by immunoSEQ multiplex PCR. The sample carries tens of thousands of clones, around 84% recorded once. The material was CD4+ or CD8+ T cells sorted from blood, obtained in a trial of the OX40 agonist ivuxolimab. This chain joins TRBV5-4 and TRBJ2-1, with unresolved D. The receptor was derived from an adult with an advanced solid tumor such as melanoma, head and neck, liver or kidney cancer. CDR3 sequence: CASSLGHGLPNEQFF. CDR3 nucleotide sequence: TGTGCCAGCAGCTTGGGACACGGATTACCAAATGAGCAGTTCTTC.